This T cell receptor beta chain was sequenced for a study of shared clonotypes between healthy human individuals. Study results and limitations: In this cohort, only blood was sampled, and tissue repertoires likely differ. A generally larger estimated richness was seen in naive subsets than in memory subsets. Relative to clonotypes present in all four donors, those not shared had lower generation probabilities.

There are 18 residues in the CDR3. V was clipped by 2 bases and J by 4 bases; unmatched bases: 16. CDR1 SGHTA and CDR2 FQGTGA come from the germline V gene. About this clone itself: Its specificity is unknown.

Assay: immunoSEQ multiplex PCR; the TCRdb copy retains only in-frame clones and omits some. This sample carries fewer than 1.4 million clones, 78% of them seen once, and the ten largest clones take 0.5% to 0.65%. This sequence was found in a man in his late teens or twenties in good health. Some clones in this sample may be carry-over from other donors' samples. Sequenced: memory CD4+ T cells from PBMCs. Specified subset: CD45RA-negative fraction. This chain links TRBV7-3 with TRBJ2-7; 8 bases fit TRBD2. CDR3 sequence (DNA): TGTGCCAGCAGCTTATTCGGAAGGGTGAGCGGGAGAACTTACGAGCAGTACTTC. It encodes CASSLFGRVSGRTYEQYF.